This is a list of T cell receptor beta chains from one sample in a study of blood T cells in healthy people across ages. TCRdb analysed the 5' RACE reads with MiXCR anew, one entry per CDR3 protein. This table holds around 580,000 distinct CDR3 sequences, about 45% found once. The sample taken for sequencing was blood. The origin of the receptors is a man at least 80 years old in good health. The CDR3 runs from the conserved cysteine through the conserved F or W. D genes are given only for firm matches. Rows give clone size only sometimes, using once, few, many, or a class for an expanded clone.

J gene,clone size,D gene,V gene,CDR3 protein,CDR3 DNA
TRBJ2-5,-,TRBD2,TRBV6-6,CASSSGTSSLGRYF,TGTGCCAGCAGTTCTGGGACTAGCAGTCTTGGGCGGTACTTC
TRBJ1-2,-,TRBD1,TRBV6-5,CASSTGQRGYTF,TGTGCCAGCAGTACGGGACAGCGGGGCTACACCTTC
TRBJ1-4,few,-,TRBV4-3,CASSQEGSAGDGEKLFF,TGCGCCAGCAGCCAAGAGGGCAGCGCGGGGGATGGTGAAAAACTGTTTTTT
TRBJ1-2,-,-,TRBV7-2,CASSFLSIANYGYTF,TGTGCCAGCAGCTTCCTATCGATAGCTAACTATGGCTACACCTTC
TRBJ1-2,many,-,TRBV6-6,CASSPDPNYGYTF,TGTGCCAGCAGTCCGGACCCTAACTATGGCTACACCTTC
TRBJ2-1,-,-,TRBV5-7,CASSGLENEQFF,TGTGCCAGCAGCGGACTCGAAAATGAGCAGTTCTTC
TRBJ2-5,few,-,TRBV29-1,CSAGRVQGPETQYF,TGCAGCGCGGGGCGAGTACAGGGACCTGAGACCCAGTACTTC
TRBJ1-2,-,-,TRBV7-2,CASSLEAATGYTF,TGTGCCAGCAGCTTAGAAGCGGCGACTGGCTACACCTTC
TRBJ1-1,many,-,TRBV6-6,CASSPRMGTEAFF,TGTGCCAGCAGTCCCCGGATGGGCACTGAAGCTTTCTTT
TRBJ1-2,-,-,TRBV20-1,CSTRISGEDYGYTF,TGCAGTACACGGATCTCGGGGGAGGACTACGGCTACACCTTC
TRBJ1-1,-,TRBD1,TRBV6-2/TRBV6-3,CASRTRTGGTEAFF,TGTGCCAGCAGGACGCGGACAGGGGGCACTGAAGCTTTCTTT
TRBJ2-7,few,-,TRBV7-9,CASPQPPRTYEQYF,TGTGCGAGTCCCCAGCCGCCGCGGACCTACGAGCAGTACTTC
TRBJ2-7,few,-,TRBV6-2/TRBV6-3,CASSWASYEQYF,TGTGCCAGCAGTTGGGCCTCCTACGAGCAGTACTTC
TRBJ2-1,few,TRBD2,TRBV29-1,CSVATSGGSYNEQFF,TGCAGCGTCGCAACTAGCGGGGGTTCCTACAATGAGCAGTTCTTC
TRBJ2-1,-,TRBD2,TRBV9,CASSPRLAGGPSSCNEQFF,TGTGCCAGCAGCCCCCGACTAGCGGGAGGTCCTAGCTCCTGCAATGAGCAGTTCTTC
TRBJ2-5,-,-,TRBV6-2/TRBV6-3,CASSPARAGETQYF,TGTGCCAGCAGCCCCGCCCGGGCAGGGGAGACCCAGTACTTC
TRBJ1-2,few,-,TRBV7-2,CASSLEAGGGYTF,TGTGCCAGCAGCTTAGAGGCAGGAGGTGGCTACACCTTC
TRBJ1-6,-,-,TRBV6-2/TRBV6-3,CASSPANSDAPPLHF,TGTGCCAGCAGTCCCGCGAACAGTGACGCTCCACCCCTCCACTTT
TRBJ2-5,few,-,TRBV7-2,CASSLEGGLKTQYF,TGTGCCAGCAGCTTAGAAGGGGGGCTGAAGACCCAGTACTTC
TRBJ2-1,once,-,TRBV13,CASSLGLGSKAYNEQFF,TGTGCCAGCAGCTTAGGACTAGGGAGCAAAGCCTACAATGAGCAGTTCTTC
TRBJ2-5,few,-,TRBV5-1,CASSPLLGQGLYF,TGCGCCAGCAGCCCCCTATTGGGGCAGGGGTTGTACTTC
TRBJ2-7,many,-,TRBV6-6,CASSYSRDHEQYF,TGTGCCAGCAGTTACTCCAGGGACCACGAGCAGTACTTC
TRBJ1-4,-,TRBD1,TRBV20-1,CSARSTGGVEKLFF,TGCAGTGCTAGATCGACAGGGGGAGTCGAAAAACTGTTTTTT
TRBJ2-1,few,-,TRBV29-1,CSVAHNEQFF,TGCAGCGTTGCCCACAATGAGCAGTTCTTC
TRBJ2-1,-,-,TRBV29-1,CSVAPTYNEQFF,TGCAGCGTTGCCCCTACCTACAATGAGCAGTTCTTC
TRBJ2-1,-,-,TRBV28,CASSLLGGEQFF,TGTGCCAGCAGTTTGTTGGGGGGTGAGCAGTTCTTC
TRBJ2-1,-,-,TRBV7-2,CASRAPSSFNEQFF,TGTGCCAGCAGGGCTCCTAGCTCCTTCAATGAGCAGTTCTTC
TRBJ1-2,few,-,TRBV29-1,CSVDRAVDGYTF,TGCAGCGTTGACAGGGCAGTGGATGGCTACACCTTC
TRBJ2-1,-,-,TRBV29-1,CSVKSSRYNEQFF,TGCAGCGTTAAGTCTTCGCGCTACAATGAGCAGTTCTTC
TRBJ2-5,few,-,TRBV4-2,CASSQDGGPGAQYF,TGTGCCAGCAGCCAAGATGGAGGGCCTGGGGCCCAGTACTTC
TRBJ2-5,many,-,TRBV7-9,CASSPIQETQYF,TGTGCCAGCAGCCCAATACAAGAGACCCAGTACTTC
TRBJ2-1,many,TRBD2,TRBV3-1,CASSQGRGLHNEQFF,TGTGCCAGCAGCCAAGGGAGGGGACTACATAATGAGCAGTTCTTC
TRBJ2-5,few,-,TRBV7-9,CASSPARGPETQYF,TGTGCCAGCAGCCCAGCTCGGGGGCCCGAGACCCAGTACTTC
TRBJ2-1,once,-,TRBV28,CASSLQRTKMKKDVFF,TGTGCCAGCAGTCTTCAGCGGACTAAAATGAAGAAAGATGTGTTCTTC
TRBJ2-7,few,-,TRBV20-1,CSARPQVPSYEQYF,TGCAGTGCTAGACCCCAGGTCCCATCCTACGAGCAGTACTTC
TRBJ2-5,-,-,TRBV4-3,CASSLDGTQEETQYF,TGCGCCAGCAGCCTAGATGGGACTCAGGAAGAGACCCAGTACTTC
TRBJ2-7,-,-,TRBV10-3,CAISRGNEYEQYF,TGTGCCATCAGCCGGGGGAATGAATACGAGCAGTACTTC
TRBJ2-1,-,-,TRBV12-3/TRBV12-4,CVSIIGGGGTYNEQFF,TGTGTCAGCATCATTGGGGGGGGCGGCACCTACAATGAGCAGTTCTTC
TRBJ2-1,few,-,TRBV6-5,CASRRDINEQFF,TGTGCCAGCAGGCGGGACATCAATGAGCAGTTCTTC
TRBJ2-5,many,TRBD2,TRBV6-6,CASSYSSSGGQETQYF,TGTGCCAGCAGTTACTCCTCTAGCGGGGGACAAGAGACCCAGTACTTC
TRBJ2-1,-,-,TRBV29-1,CSVDGVSYNEQFF,TGCAGCGTAGACGGAGTCTCCTACAATGAGCAGTTCTTC
TRBJ1-2,-,-,TRBV2,CTSSERAASNYGYTF,TGTACCAGCAGTGAAAGGGCAGCATCTAACTATGGCTACACCTTC
TRBJ2-3,-,-,TRBV7-2,CASSSWGAARNTQYF,TGTGCCAGCAGCTCCTGGGGGGCCGCGAGGAATACGCAGTATTTT
TRBJ2-1,-,TRBD1,TRBV5-1,CASGWDRTLYNEQFF,TGCGCCAGCGGATGGGACAGGACCCTCTACAATGAGCAGTTCTTC
TRBJ2-7,-,TRBD1,TRBV14,CASSRTTGSYEQYF,TGTGCCAGCAGCCGGACGACAGGGAGCTACGAGCAGTACTTC
TRBJ2-7,-,TRBD1,TRBV6-1,CASSEAWRDRGLEQYF,TGTGCCAGCAGTGAAGCGTGGAGGGACAGGGGGCTCGAGCAGTACTTC
TRBJ2-3,few,-,TRBV10-2,CASRISGSDTQYF,TGCGCCAGCAGGATCTCCGGGTCAGATACGCAGTATTTT
TRBJ2-5,-,-,TRBV10-3,CAISDWGETQYF,TGTGCCATCAGTGACTGGGGGGAGACCCAGTACTTC
TRBJ2-7,few,TRBD2,TRBV7-2,CASSKDSLAGGNVYEQYF,TGTGCCAGCAGCAAAGATAGTCTAGCGGGGGGCAATGTCTACGAGCAGTACTTC